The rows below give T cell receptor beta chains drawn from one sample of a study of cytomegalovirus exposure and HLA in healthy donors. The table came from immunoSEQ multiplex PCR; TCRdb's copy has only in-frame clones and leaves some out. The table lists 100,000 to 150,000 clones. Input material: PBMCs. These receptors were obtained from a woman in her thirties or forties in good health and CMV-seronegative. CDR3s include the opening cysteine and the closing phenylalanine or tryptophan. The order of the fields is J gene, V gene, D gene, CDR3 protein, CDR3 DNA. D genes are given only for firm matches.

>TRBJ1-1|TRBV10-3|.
CAISDSLGVSNYEAFF
TGTGCCATCAGTGACTCCTTAGGGGTGAGCAATTATGAAGCTTTCTTT
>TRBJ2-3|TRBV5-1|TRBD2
CASSLGLAGSTDTQYF
TGCGCCAGCAGCTTGGGACTAGCGGGCAGCACAGATACGCAGTATTTT
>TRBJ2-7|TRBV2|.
CASSGNSRGGGSTYEQYF
TGTGCCAGCAGTGGAAACTCGCGAGGGGGGGGTTCTACCTACGAGCAGTACTTC
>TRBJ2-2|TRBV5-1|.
CASSLDRAGELFF
TGCGCCAGCAGCTTGGACAGAGCCGGGGAGCTGTTTTTT
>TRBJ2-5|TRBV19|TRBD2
CASSGLAGDIETQYF
TGTGCCAGTAGTGGACTAGCGGGGGATATAGAGACCCAGTACTTC
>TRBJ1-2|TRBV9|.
CASSVVGTQGYGYTF
TGTGCCAGCAGCGTAGTTGGGACTCAAGGCTATGGCTACACCTTC
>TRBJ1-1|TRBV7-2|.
CASSLAVQGEAFF
TGTGCCAGCAGCTTAGCCGTACAGGGAGAAGCTTTCTTT
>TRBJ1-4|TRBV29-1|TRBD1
CSVGGTGMGEKLFF
TGCAGCGTTGGTGGGACAGGGATGGGTGAAAAACTGTTTTTT
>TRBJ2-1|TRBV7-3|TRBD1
CASSLTGENEQFF
TGTGCCAGCAGCCTCACAGGGGAAAATGAGCAGTTCTTC
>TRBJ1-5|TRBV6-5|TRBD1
CASSYGTGGGQPQHF
TGTGCCAGCAGTTACGGGACAGGGGGGGGTCAGCCCCAGCATTTT
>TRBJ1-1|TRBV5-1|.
CASSSLGTPNTEAFF
TGCGCCAGCAGCTCCCTAGGGACACCCAACACTGAAGCTTTCTTT
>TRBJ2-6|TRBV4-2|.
CASSQKGVSSGANVLTF
TGTGCCAGCAGCCAAAAAGGGGTCAGCTCTGGGGCCAACGTCCTGACTTTC
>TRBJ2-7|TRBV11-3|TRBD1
CASSRDRDSSYEQYF
TGTGCCAGCAGCCGGGACAGGGACAGCTCCTACGAGCAGTACTTC
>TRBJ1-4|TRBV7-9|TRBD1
CASSHSGTGVEKLFF
TGTGCCAGCAGCCACTCCGGGACAGGGGTTGAAAAACTGTTTTTT
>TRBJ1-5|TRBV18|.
CASSDQRGNQPQHF
TGTGCCAGCTCCGACCAACGAGGGAATCAGCCCCAGCATTTT
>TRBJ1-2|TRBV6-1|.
CASSERGLNYGYTF
TGTGCCAGCAGTGAAAGAGGACTTAACTATGGCTACACCTTC
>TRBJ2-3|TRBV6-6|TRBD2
CASSYFSSGGFDTQYF
TGTGCCAGCAGTTACTTCTCTAGCGGGGGGTTTGATACGCAGTATTTT
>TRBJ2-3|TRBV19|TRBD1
CASNPGGSGTDTQYF
TGTGCCAGTAACCCAGGGGGTTCCGGCACAGATACGCAGTATTTT
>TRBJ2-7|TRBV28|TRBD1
CASSLDRSEQYF
TGTGCCAGCAGTTTGGACAGGAGCGAGCAGTACTTC
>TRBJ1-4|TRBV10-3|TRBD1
CAISPGTGFPNEKLFF
TGTGCCATCAGCCCCGGGACAGGGTTTCCTAATGAAAAACTGTTTTTT
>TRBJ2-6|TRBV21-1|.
CASSKEKASRGSGANVLTF
TGTGCCAGCAGCAAAGAAAAAGCCTCCCGGGGCTCTGGGGCCAACGTCCTGACTTTC
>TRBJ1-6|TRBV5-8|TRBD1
CASSSSRDRSSYNSPLHF
TGTGCCAGCAGCTCATCTCGGGACAGAAGCTCCTATAATTCACCCCTCCACTTT
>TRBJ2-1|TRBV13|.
CASSLGLRVISYNEQFF
TGTGCCAGCAGCTTAGGCCTCAGGGTAATCTCCTACAATGAGCAGTTCTTC
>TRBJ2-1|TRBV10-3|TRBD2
CAINLAGGNEQFF
TGTGCCATCAACTTAGCGGGGGGGAATGAGCAGTTCTTC